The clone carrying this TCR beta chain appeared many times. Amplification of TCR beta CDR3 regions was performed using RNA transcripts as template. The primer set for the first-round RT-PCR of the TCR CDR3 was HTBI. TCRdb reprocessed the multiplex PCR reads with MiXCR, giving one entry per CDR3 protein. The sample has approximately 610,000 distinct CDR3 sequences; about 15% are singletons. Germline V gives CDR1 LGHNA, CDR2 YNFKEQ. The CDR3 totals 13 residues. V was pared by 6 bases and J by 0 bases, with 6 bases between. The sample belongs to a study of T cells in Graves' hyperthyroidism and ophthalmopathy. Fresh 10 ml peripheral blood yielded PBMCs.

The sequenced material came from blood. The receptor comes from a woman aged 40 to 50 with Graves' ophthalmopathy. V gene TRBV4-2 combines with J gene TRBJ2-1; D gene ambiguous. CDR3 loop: CASSLNSYNEQFF. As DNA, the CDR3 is TGTGCCAGCAGTCTCAACTCCTACAATGAGCAGTTCTTC.